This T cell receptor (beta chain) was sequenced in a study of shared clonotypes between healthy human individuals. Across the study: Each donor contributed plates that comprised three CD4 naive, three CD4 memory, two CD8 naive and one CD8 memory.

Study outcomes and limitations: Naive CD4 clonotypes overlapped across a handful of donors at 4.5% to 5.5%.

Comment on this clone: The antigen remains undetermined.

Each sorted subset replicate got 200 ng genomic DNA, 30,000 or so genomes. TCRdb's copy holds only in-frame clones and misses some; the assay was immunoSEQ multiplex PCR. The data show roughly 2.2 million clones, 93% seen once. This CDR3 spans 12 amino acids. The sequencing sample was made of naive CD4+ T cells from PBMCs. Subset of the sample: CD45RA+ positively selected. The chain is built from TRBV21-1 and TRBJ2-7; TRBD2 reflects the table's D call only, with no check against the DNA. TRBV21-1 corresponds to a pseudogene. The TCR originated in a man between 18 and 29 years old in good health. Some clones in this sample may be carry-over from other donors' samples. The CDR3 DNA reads TGTGCCAGCAGCGCAAGACTGTACGAGCAGTACTTC. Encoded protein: CASSARLYEQYF.